The 23 T cell receptor beta chains reported below all come from one sample, sequenced in a study. TCRdb re-analysed the 5' RACE reads in MiXCR, keeping a single row per CDR3 protein. Of fewer than 80,000 distinct CDR3 sequences listed, about 20% are singletons. The sequenced sample was memory CD4+ T cells sorted from a lymph node. Subset here: memory CD4+ T cells, CD4+CD45RO+CD25-. The receptors originated from a female donor with breast cancer.

This clonotype has just a few counts. The CDR3 sequence: CASSSDTSGLYGYTF. The CDR3 region has the DNA TGCGCCAGCTCTTCGGACACATCGGGCCTCTATGGCTACACCTTC. The V gene is TRBV5-1, the J gene TRBJ1-2; tentative D call: TRBD1 (5 bases). This CDR3 is 15 amino acids long. The germline V gene has CDR1 SGHRS and CDR2 YFSETQ. The germline V and J ends were trimmed by 7 bases and 4 bases, with 20 bases remaining between them.

This clonotype showed up many times. The genes are TRBV6-1 and TRBJ1-6; perhaps TRBD1 as D (5 bases). CDR3 size: 15 residues. Trimming removed 8 bases at V and 0 bases at J, with 11 bases between. Germline assignment: CDR1 MNHNS and CDR2 SASEGT. The CDR3 sequence: CASLQDVSYNSPLHF. CDR3 nucleotides: TGTGCCAGCTTACAGGATGTCTCCTATAATTCACCCCTCCACTTT.

In its sample, this clonotype was seen a few times. The V call is TRBV5-1, the J call TRBJ2-3, with D possibly TRBD2 on 5 matching bases. V lost 4 bases and J 0 bases, leaving 9 bases between the germline ends. Germline assignment: CDR1 SGHRS and CDR2 YFSETQ. The CDR3 length is 14 residues. Here the CDR3 DNA reads TGCGCCAGCAGCGTGGCTAGCAGCACAGATACGCAGTATTTT. Amino acid sequence: CASSVASSTDTQYF.

CDR3 sequence reads: CASSPPYNEQFF. The CDR3 coding sequence is TGTGCCAGCAGCCCCCCCTACAATGAGCAGTTCTTC. The chain is built from TRBV28 and TRBJ2-1; D call uncertain. V dropped 6 bases and J dropped 2 bases, with 5 bases sitting between them. The CDR3 is 12 amino acids. Germline-derived CDR1 and CDR2 are MDHEN and SYDVKM. The full variable domain, in which reference TRBV28 and TRBJ2-1 provide the parts outside the CDR3, is DVKVTQSSRYLVKRTGEKVFLECVQDMDHENMFWYRQDPGLGLRLIYFSYDVKMKEKGDIPEGYSVSREKKERFSLILESASTNQTSMYLCASSPPYNEQFFGPGTRLTVL.

This clonotype was seen more than once but under ten times. The rearrangement links TRBV5-1 to TRBJ2-3; D is uncertain. The CDR3 runs 15 residues. V was cut by 9 bases and J by 2 bases, with 19 bases left in between. Germline CDR1 is SGHRS and CDR2 is YFSETQ. The CDR3 DNA reads as TGCGCCACCTCAGAGAACCACCCGTCCACAGATACGCAGTATTTT. Amino acid sequence: CATSENHPSTDTQYF.

This clonotype was seen once. The genes are TRBV28 and TRBJ2-5; D unresolved. There are 15 residues in the CDR3. V shed 3 bases and J shed 5 bases, with 16 bases lying between them. Per germline, CDR1 MDHEN and CDR2 SYDVKM. The CDR3 bases are TGTGCCAGCAGTTTTATAATATTGGGTCGGGAGACCCAGTACTTC. Protein sequence: CASSFIILGRETQYF.

The V gene is TRBV20-1, the J gene TRBJ1-2; D not resolved. CDR1 is DFQATT and CDR2 is SNEGSKA in the germline V gene (reference sequence). The CDR3 extends over 12 amino acids. V was cut by 1 base and J by 5 bases, with 8 bases left in between. The CDR3 region has the DNA TGCAGTGCTAGAGTGCTGAGTTATGGCTACACCTTC. Translated, it gives CSARVLSYGYTF.

V gene TRBV20-1 combines with J gene TRBJ1-1; D may be TRBD1 (6 bases). The length of the CDR3 is 13 residues. The V gene lost 5 bases and the J gene lost 6 bases, with 16 bases spanning the gap. Germline CDR1 DFQATT, CDR2 SNEGSKA (reference sequence). CDR3 coding DNA: TGCAGTGCTGGGGGGGGGGCGAGGCCTGAAGCTTTCTTT. Protein product: CSAGGGARPEAFF.

The CDR3 nucleotides read TGTGCCAGCAGTTTGACAGGGGAACAGCCCCAGCATTTT. Translated: CASSLTGEQPQHF. The rearrangement links TRBV12-3 or TRBV12-4 to TRBJ1-5, with 8 bases matching TRBD1. The CDR3 totals 13 residues. The ends lost 3 bases at V and 7 bases at J; junction bases unmatched: 2.

The gene calls are TRBV5-5 and TRBJ1-6; weak D call: TRBD1 (6 bases). The V end lost 0 bases, the J end lost 11 bases, and 9 bases lay between the germline ends. The CDR3 extends over 13 amino acids. Germline CDR1 is SGHKS and CDR2 is YYEKEE (reference sequence). The CDR3 DNA follows: TGTGCCAGCAGCTTGGACAGGGAGACACCCCTCCACTTT. This sequence encodes CASSLDRETPLHF.

The J gene is TRBJ2-1, the V gene TRBV7-8; 7 bases agree with TRBD2. V dropped 4 bases and J dropped 5; count of bases not matched to a gene: 5. The germline gives CDR1 SGHVS, CDR2 FQNEAQ. This CDR3 contains 14 residues. This CDR3 is CASSSHGTNNEQFF. CDR3 in DNA: TGTGCCAGCAGCTCCCACGGGACTAACAATGAGCAGTTCTTC.

This clonotype was recorded at least ten times. This chain connects TRBV7-9 to TRBJ2-3; D is ambiguous. Germline values: CDR1 SEHNR, CDR2 FQNEAQ (reference sequence). This CDR3 has 13 amino acids. Trimming shortened V by 5 bases and J by 4 bases, and 10 bases separated the two germline ends. The CDR3 region is CASSPQIADTQYF. CDR3 DNA: TGTGCCAGCAGCCCGCAAATTGCAGATACGCAGTATTTT.

Many counts were recorded for this clonotype. The chain combines TRBV5-1 with TRBJ2-1, with TRBD2 as a possible D gene (6 bases). With 3 bases removed from V and 3 bases from J, the gap between germline ends came to 13 bases. The V gene's germline CDR1 is SGHRS and CDR2 YFSETQ. This CDR3 contains 15 residues. CDR3 sequence (DNA): TGCGCCAGCAGCTATGGGGGGAGATTCTACAATGAGCAGTTCTTC. It is translated as CASSYGGRFYNEQFF.

A few counts support this clonotype. The chain recombines TRBV20-1 with TRBJ2-4; TRBD2 matches at 7 bases. CDR1 is DFQATT and CDR2 is SNEGSKA in the germline V gene (reference sequence). The V segment lost 5 bases and the J segment 5 bases; nucleotides outside the gene matches: 9. CDR3 length: 14 amino acids. The CDR3 DNA reads as TGCAGTGCTTCGACTAGCACCAAACAAAACATTCAGTACTTC. It specifies CSASTSTKQNIQYF.

The rearrangement links TRBV11-1 to TRBJ2-2; 15 bases are shared with TRBD2. The CDR3 has 19 residues. The J segment lost 1 base and the V segment lost 5 bases, leaving 8 bases of the junction unmatched. Germline values: CDR1 SGHAT, CDR2 FQDESV (reference sequence). CDR3 residues: CASSGKPGLAGGNTGELFF. Here the CDR3 DNA reads TGTGCCAGCAGCGGAAAGCCGGGACTAGCGGGAGGGAACACCGGGGAGCTGTTTTTT.

This clonotype has just a few counts. J is TRBJ1-1 and V is TRBV6-2 or TRBV6-3, with D maybe TRBD1 (5 bases). Germline V gene sequence: CDR1 MNHEY, CDR2 SVGEGT. Trimming pared 2 bases from V and 3 bases from J, leaving 7 bases between. This CDR3 is built from 13 residues. CDR3 bases: TGTGCCAGCAGTTACGGGGGATACACTGAAGCTTTCTTT. This translates into CASSYGGYTEAFF.

In this sample, this clonotype turned up a few times. DNA of the CDR3: TGCAGTGCTAGAGCTACAGGGAACGGAAACACCATATATTTT. Its protein is CSARATGNGNTIYF. J is TRBJ1-3 and V is TRBV20-1, with a possible D match to TRBD1 (6 bases). V was clipped by 1 base and J by 4 bases, with 11 bases between them. From germline, CDR1 is DFQATT and CDR2 SNEGSKA (reference sequence). The length of the CDR3 is 14 residues.

This clonotype was detected only a few times. This chain links TRBV5-1 with TRBJ2-2; possibly TRBD1 or TRBD2 for D (6 bases each). The V and J ends lost 4 bases and 7 bases respectively, with 14 bases between them. The CDR3 has 14 residues. The germline CDR1 and CDR2 sequences are SGHRS and YFSETQ. CDR3: CASSPLGGGGELFF. CDR3 DNA sequence: TGCGCCAGCAGCCCCCTTGGAGGGGGCGGGGAGCTGTTTTTT.

The table lists this clonotype with many counts. V and J are TRBV5-5 and TRBJ1-1; possibly TRBD1 for D (6 bases). The ends were cut back, 0 bases at V and 12 bases at J, with 9 bases in the middle. The CDR3 totals 11 residues. Germline V gene lookup returns CDR1 SGHKS and CDR2 YYEKEE (reference sequence). The CDR3 sequence: CASSLGDTTFF. CDR3 nucleotides: TGTGCCAGCAGCTTGGGGGACACCACTTTCTTT. The whole variable domain, remainder taken from reference TRBV5-5 and TRBJ1-1, is DAGVTQSPTHLIKTRGQQVTLRCSPISGHKSVSWYQQVLGQGPQFIFQYYEKEERGRGNFPDRFSARQFPNYSSELNVNALLLGDSALYLCASSLGDTTFFGQGTRLTVV.

This clonotype was detected a few times. The rearrangement links TRBV20-1 to TRBJ1-5; D is unresolved. Trimming stripped 1 base from V and 2 bases from J, with 12 bases between. Germline lookup yields CDR1 DFQATT and CDR2 SNEGSKA (reference sequence). This CDR3 is built from 15 residues. This CDR3 is CSARAGQWGNQPQHF. The DNA for the CDR3 is TGCAGTGCTAGAGCGGGCCAATGGGGCAATCAGCCCCAGCATTTT.

This rearrangement joins TRBV6-5 to TRBJ1-5, with a possible D match to TRBD1 (5 bases). Trimming removed 5 bases at V and 4 bases at J, with 21 bases between. Germline values: CDR1 MNHEY, CDR2 SVGAGI. CDR3 size: 17 residues. The CDR3 DNA follows: TGTGCCAGCAGTACGGGGGTGGCAAGCGGGGTAAATCAGCCCCAGCATTTT. Protein: CASSTGVASGVNQPQHF.

This clonotype was seen at least ten times. The chain combines TRBV24-1 with TRBJ1-2; D unresolved. CDR1 and CDR2 from the germline V gene are KGHDR and SFDVKD. V dropped 3 bases and J dropped 3 bases, with 10 bases sitting between them. This CDR3 has 14 amino acids. The CDR3 protein is CATSDHTAHYGYTF. CDR3 bases: TGTGCCACCAGTGATCACACGGCCCACTATGGCTACACCTTC.

This chain uses TRBV3-1 with TRBJ2-3; maybe TRBD2 (6 bases). The CDR3 totals 16 residues. With 1 base removed from V and 5 bases from J, the gap between germline ends came to 16 bases. Germline V gene sequence: CDR1 LGHDT, CDR2 YNNKEL (reference sequence). This chain's CDR3 is CASSQASTRVGDTQYF. In DNA form, the CDR3 reads TGTGCCAGCAGCCAAGCCTCGACTAGGGTTGGAGATACGCAGTATTTT.